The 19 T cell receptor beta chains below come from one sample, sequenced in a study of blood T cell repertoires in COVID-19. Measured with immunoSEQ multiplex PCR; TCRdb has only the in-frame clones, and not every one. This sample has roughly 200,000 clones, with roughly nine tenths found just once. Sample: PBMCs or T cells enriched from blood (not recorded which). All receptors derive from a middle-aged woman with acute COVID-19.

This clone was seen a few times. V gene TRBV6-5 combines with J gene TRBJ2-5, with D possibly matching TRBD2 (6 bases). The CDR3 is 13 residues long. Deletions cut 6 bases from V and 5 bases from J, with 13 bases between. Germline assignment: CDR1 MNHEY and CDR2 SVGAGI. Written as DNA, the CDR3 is TGTGCCAGCAGCCGGAGGGCCGGGGAGACCCAGTACTTC. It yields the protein CASSRRAGETQYF.

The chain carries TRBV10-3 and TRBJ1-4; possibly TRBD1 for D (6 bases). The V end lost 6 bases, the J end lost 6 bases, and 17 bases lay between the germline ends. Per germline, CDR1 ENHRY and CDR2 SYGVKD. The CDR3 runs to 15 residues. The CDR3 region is CAISPTGRADEKLFF. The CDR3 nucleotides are TGTGCCATCAGCCCGACAGGAAGGGCGGATGAAAAACTGTTTTTT.

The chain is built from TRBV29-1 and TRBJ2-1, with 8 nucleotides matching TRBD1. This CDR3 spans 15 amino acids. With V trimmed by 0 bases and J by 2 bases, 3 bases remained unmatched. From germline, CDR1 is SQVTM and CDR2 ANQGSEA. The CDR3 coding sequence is TGCAGCGTTGAAGAAATGGACAGGGCCTACAATGAGCAGTTCTTC. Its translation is CSVEEMDRAYNEQFF.

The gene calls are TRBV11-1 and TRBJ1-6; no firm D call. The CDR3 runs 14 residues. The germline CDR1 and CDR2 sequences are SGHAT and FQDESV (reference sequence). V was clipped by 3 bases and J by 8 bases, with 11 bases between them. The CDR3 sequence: CASSFTPEDSPLHF. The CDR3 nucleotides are TGTGCCAGCAGCTTCACTCCAGAGGATTCACCCCTCCACTTT.

The CDR3: CASSDRQGLGTEAFF. The CDR3 DNA follows: TGTGCCAGCAGCGACCGACAGGGGTTGGGCACTGAAGCTTTCTTT. This chain joins TRBV2 and TRBJ1-1, with 8 bases that match TRBD1. Germline trimming cut 6 bases from V and 4 bases from J; bases unmatched to any gene: 10. This CDR3 has 15 residues. CDR1 is SNHLY and CDR2 is FYNNEI in the germline V gene.

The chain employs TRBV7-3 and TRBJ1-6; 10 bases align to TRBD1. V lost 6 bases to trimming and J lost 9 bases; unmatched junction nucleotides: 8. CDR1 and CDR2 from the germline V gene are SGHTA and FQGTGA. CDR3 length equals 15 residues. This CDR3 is CASSLRGTGVSPLHF. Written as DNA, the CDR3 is TGTGCCAGCAGTTTACGTGGGACAGGGGTTTCACCCCTCCACTTT.

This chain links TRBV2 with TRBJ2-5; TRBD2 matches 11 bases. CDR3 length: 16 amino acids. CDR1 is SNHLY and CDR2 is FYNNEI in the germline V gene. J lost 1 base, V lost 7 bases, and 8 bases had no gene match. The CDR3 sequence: CASKSASGRPQETQYF. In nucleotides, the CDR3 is TGTGCCAGCAAATCGGCTAGCGGGAGGCCCCAAGAGACCCAGTACTTC.

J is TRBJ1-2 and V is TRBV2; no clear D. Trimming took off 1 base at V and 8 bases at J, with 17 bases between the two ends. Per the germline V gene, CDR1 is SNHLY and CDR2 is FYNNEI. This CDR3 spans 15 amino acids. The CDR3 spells CASSEEGNSSGGYTF. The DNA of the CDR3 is TGTGCCAGCAGTGAAGAAGGGAACTCCAGCGGGGGCTACACCTTC.

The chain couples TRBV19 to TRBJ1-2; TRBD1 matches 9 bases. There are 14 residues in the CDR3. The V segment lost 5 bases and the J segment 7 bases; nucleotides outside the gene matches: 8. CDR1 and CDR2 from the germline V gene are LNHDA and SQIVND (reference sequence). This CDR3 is CASSEQGASFGYTF. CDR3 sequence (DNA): TGTGCCAGTAGTGAACAGGGGGCGTCGTTTGGCTACACCTTC.

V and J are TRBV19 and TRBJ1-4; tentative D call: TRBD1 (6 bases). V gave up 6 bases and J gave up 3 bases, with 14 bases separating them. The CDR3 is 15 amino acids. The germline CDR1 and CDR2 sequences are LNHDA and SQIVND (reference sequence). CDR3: CASRKQGEANEKLFF. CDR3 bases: TGTGCCAGTAGGAAACAGGGCGAGGCTAATGAAAAACTGTTTTTT.

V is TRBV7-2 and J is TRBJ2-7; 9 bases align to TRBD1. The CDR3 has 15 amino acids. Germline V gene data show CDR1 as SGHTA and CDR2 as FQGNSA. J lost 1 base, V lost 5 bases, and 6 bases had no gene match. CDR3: CASSQQGALSYEQYF. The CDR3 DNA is TGTGCCAGCAGCCAACAGGGGGCGCTTTCCTACGAGCAGTACTTC.

The CDR3 DNA reads TGTGCCAGCAGGACAGATCCGGACAGTTTTCGTGGCTACACCTTC. It translates to CASRTDPDSFRGYTF. This chain joins TRBV6-5 and TRBJ1-2; a possible D gene is TRBD1 (6 bases). The CDR3 extends over 15 amino acids. V gave up 6 bases and J gave up 7 bases, with 21 bases separating them. Germline V gene data show CDR1 as MNHEY and CDR2 as SVGAGI.

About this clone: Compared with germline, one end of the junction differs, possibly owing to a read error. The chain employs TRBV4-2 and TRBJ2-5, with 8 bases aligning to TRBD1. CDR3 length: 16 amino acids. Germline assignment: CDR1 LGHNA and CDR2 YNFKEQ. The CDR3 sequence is CANSQGETGVIETQYF. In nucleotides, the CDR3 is TGTGCCAACAGCCAAGGGGAGACAGGGGTCATCGAGACCCAGTACTTC.

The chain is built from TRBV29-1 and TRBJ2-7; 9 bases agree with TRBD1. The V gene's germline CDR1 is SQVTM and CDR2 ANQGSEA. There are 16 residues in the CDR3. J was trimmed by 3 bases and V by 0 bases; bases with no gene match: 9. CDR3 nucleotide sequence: TGCAGCGTTGAAGAAAACGAGACAGGGGGGAGCTACGAGCAGTACTTC. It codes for CSVEENETGGSYEQYF.

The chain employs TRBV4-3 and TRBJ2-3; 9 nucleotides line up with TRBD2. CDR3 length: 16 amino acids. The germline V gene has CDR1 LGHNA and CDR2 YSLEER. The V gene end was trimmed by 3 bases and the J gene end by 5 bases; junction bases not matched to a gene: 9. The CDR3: CASSHHSGSVEDTQYF. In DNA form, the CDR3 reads TGCGCCAGCAGCCACCATAGCGGGAGCGTCGAAGATACGCAGTATTTT.

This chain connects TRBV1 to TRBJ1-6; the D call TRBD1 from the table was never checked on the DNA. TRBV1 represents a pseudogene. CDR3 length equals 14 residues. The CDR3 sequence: CTSSHRGDNSPLHF. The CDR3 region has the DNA TGCACCAGCAGCCACAGGGGGGATAATTCACCCCTCCACTTT.

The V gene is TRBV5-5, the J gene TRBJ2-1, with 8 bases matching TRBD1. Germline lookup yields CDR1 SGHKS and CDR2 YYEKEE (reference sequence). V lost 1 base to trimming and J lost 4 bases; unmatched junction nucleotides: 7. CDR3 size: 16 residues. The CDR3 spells CASSLSRDRHYNEQFF. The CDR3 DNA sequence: TGTGCCAGCAGCTTGTCACGGGACAGGCATTACAATGAGCAGTTCTTC.

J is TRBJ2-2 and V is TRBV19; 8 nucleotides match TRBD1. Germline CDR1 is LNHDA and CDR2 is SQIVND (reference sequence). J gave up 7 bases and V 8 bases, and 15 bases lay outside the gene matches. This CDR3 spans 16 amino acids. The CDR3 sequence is CASETRDRFPNGELFF. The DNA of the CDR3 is TGTGCCAGTGAAACTCGGGACAGGTTCCCCAACGGGGAGCTGTTTTTT.

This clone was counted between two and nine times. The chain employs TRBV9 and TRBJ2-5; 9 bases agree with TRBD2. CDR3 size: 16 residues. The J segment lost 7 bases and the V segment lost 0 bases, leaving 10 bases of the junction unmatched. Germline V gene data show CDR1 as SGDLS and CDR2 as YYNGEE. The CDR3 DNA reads TGTGCCAGCAGCGTAGGGGCTAGCGGGGATGCTGGGACCCAGTACTTC. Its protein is CASSVGASGDAGTQYF. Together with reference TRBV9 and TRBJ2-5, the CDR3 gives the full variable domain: DSGVTQTPKHLITATGQRVTLRCSPRSGDLSVYWYQQSLDQGLQFLIQYYNGEERAKGNILERFSAQQFPDLHSELNLSSLELGDSALYFCASSVGASGDAGTQYFGPGTRLLVL.